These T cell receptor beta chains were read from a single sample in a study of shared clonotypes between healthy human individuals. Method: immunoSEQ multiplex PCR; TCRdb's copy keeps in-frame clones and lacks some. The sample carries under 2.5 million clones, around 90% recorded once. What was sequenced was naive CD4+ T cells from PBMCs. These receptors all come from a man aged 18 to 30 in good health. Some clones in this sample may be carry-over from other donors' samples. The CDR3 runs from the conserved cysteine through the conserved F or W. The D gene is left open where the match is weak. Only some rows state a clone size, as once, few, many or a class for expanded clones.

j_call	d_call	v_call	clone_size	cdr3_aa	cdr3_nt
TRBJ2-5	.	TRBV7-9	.	CASSPRDGVTGTQYF	TGTGCCAGCAGCCCCCGGGACGGTGTAACGGGGACCCAGTACTTC
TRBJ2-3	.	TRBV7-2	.	CASSLETIRTDTQYF	TGTGCCAGCAGCTTAGAGACCATTAGGACAGATACGCAGTATTTT
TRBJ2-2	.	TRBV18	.	CASSPSNTGELFF	TGTGCCAGCTCACCTTCGAACACCGGGGAGCTGTTTTTT
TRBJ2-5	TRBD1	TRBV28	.	CASSRTGSGETQYF	TGTGCCAGCAGTAGGACAGGGTCGGGAGAGACCCAGTACTTC
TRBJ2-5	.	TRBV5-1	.	CASSSGAKETQYF	TGCGCCAGCAGCTCGGGGGCAAAAGAGACCCAGTACTTC
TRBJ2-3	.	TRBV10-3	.	CAISGGTGRTDTQYF	TGTGCCATCAGTGGAGGAACAGGTCGCACAGATACGCAGTATTTT
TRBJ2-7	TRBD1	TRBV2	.	CASSDRASYEQYF	TGTGCCAGCAGCGACAGGGCTTCCTACGAGCAGTACTTC
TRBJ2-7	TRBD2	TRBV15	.	CATSRGVYSGSTYEQYF	TGTGCCACCAGCAGAGGGGTGTATAGCGGGAGTACGTACGAGCAGTACTTC
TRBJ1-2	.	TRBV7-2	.	CASSSDPFYGYTF	TGTGCCAGCAGCTCAGACCCTTTCTATGGCTACACCTTC
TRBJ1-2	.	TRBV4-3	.	CASSQRGYYGYTF	TGCGCCAGCAGCCAAAGGGGGTACTATGGCTACACCTTC
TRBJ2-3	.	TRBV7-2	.	CASSLDRVSTDTQYF	TGTGCCAGCAGCTTAGATCGGGTTAGCACAGATACGCAGTATTTT
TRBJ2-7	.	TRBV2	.	CASSRGAGRPYEQYF	TGTGCCAGCAGCAGAGGCGCGGGGCGACCCTACGAGCAGTACTTC
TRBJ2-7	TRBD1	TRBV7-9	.	CASSFFPGQGAYEQYF	TGTGCCAGCAGCTTCTTCCCCGGGCAGGGGGCTTACGAGCAGTACTTC
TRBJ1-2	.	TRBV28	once	CASSFRGGYGYTF	TGTGCCAGCAGTTTTCGGGGAGGGTATGGCTACACCTTC
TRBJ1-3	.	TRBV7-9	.	CASSLRETGNTIYF	TGTGCCAGCAGCTTGAGGGAAACTGGAAACACCATATATTTT
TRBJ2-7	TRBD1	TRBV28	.	CASSRSQGGLAEQYF	TGTGCCAGCAGTCGGTCACAGGGGGGACTCGCCGAGCAGTACTTC
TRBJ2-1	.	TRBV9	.	CASSVVWAYNEQFF	TGTGCCAGCAGCGTAGTTTGGGCCTACAATGAGCAGTTCTTC
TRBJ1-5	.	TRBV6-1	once	CASSEVGQPQHF	TGTGCCAGCAGTGAAGTAGGTCAGCCCCAGCATTTT
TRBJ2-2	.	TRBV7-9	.	CASSLEGGRLYTGELFF	TGTGCCAGCAGCTTAGAGGGGGGGAGACTCTACACCGGGGAGCTGTTTTTT
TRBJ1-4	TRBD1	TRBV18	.	CASVRDRNEKLFF	TGTGCCAGCGTCCGGGACAGAAATGAAAAACTGTTTTTT
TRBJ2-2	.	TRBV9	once	CASSVQQNGGELFF	TGTGCCAGCAGCGTACAACAGAACGGCGGGGAGCTGTTTTTT
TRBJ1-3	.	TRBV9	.	CASSSSPPGSGNTIYF	TGTGCCAGCAGCTCTAGCCCCCCAGGGTCAGGAAACACCATATATTTT
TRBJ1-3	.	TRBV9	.	CASSVDPPVSGNTIYF	TGTGCCAGCAGCGTAGATCCTCCAGTCTCTGGAAACACCATATATTTT
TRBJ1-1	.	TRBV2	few	CASNRAGGTEAFF	TGTGCCAGCAATCGGGCCGGCGGCACTGAAGCTTTCTTT
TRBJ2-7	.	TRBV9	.	CASSVSEFYEQYF	TGTGCCAGCAGCGTATCCGAGTTCTACGAGCAGTACTTC
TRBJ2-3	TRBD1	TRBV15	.	CATSRVDGTGTDTQYF	TGTGCCACCAGCAGAGTCGATGGGACAGGCACAGATACGCAGTATTTT
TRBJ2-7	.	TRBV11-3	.	CASSLWTEVGGTYEQYF	TGTGCCAGCAGCCTCTGGACCGAAGTAGGGGGAACCTACGAGCAGTACTTC
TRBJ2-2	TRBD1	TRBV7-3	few	CASSWSTGATGELFF	TGTGCCAGCAGCTGGAGTACAGGGGCCACCGGGGAGCTGTTTTTT
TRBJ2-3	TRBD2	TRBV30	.	CAWRRAGGQTDTQYF	TGTGCCTGGAGGAGGGCGGGAGGTCAAACAGATACGCAGTATTTT